Reported below is one T cell receptor (beta chain). This entry belongs to a study of control samples from healthy donors and cancer patients. Method: immunoSEQ multiplex PCR; TCRdb's copy keeps in-frame clones and lacks some. Among 230,000 or so clones listed, 90% to 95% were seen once. The junction had 4 bases not matched to a gene; V was cut back by 4 bases and J by 7 bases. The CDR3 covers 13 residues. Germline CDR1 reads MNHNY; CDR2 reads SVGAGI (reference sequence). This TCR was sampled from a man aged 45 to 65 in good health. The sequenced sample was blood. The genes are TRBV6-6 and TRBJ1-5, with 7 bases identical to TRBD1. Here the CDR3 DNA reads TGTGCCAGCAGTTTACAGGGGAGGCAGCCCCAGCATTTT. Translated, it gives CASSLQGRQPQHF.